These 12 T cell receptor beta chains were all obtained from the same sample, sequenced in a study of Graves' ophthalmopathy and Graves' hyperthyroidism. Amplification of TCR beta CDR3 regions used RNA transcripts. HTBI-primed RT-PCR formed the first round, and a multiplex PCR formed the second. TCRdb redid the calling of the multiplex PCR reads with MiXCR, one entry per CDR3 protein. The table includes 300,000 to 350,000 distinct CDR3 sequences, under 20% detected once. The sample consisted of peripheral blood. Receptors originate from an adult man with Graves' ophthalmopathy.

The sample holds many counts of this clonotype. This chain connects TRBV6-1 to TRBJ1-5; no definite D call. Trimming stripped 6 bases from V and 4 bases from J, with 10 bases between. Germline assignment: CDR1 MNHNS and CDR2 SASEGT. The CDR3 length is 13 residues. The DNA for the CDR3 is TGTGCCAGCAGGAAGGACGGGAATCAGCCCCAGCATTTT. Its translation is CASRKDGNQPQHF.

Concerning this clonotype: This may come from a read error, since a much larger clone is one base off. The gene calls are TRBV5-1 and TRBJ2-5, with a tentative D call TRBD1 (5 bases). Germline loops: CDR1 SGHRS, CDR2 YFSETQ. CDR3 length: 17 amino acids. The CDR3 sequence is CVSSLGPGLQTQETQYF. CDR3 in DNA: TGCGTCAGCAGCTTGGGCCCAGGGCTACAAACTCAAGAGACCCAGTACTTC. The full variable domain, rest sourced from reference TRBV5-1 and TRBJ2-5, is KAGVTQTPRYLIKTRGQQVTLSCSPISGHRSVSWYQQTPGQGLQFLFEYFSETQRNKGNFPGRFSGRQFSNSRSEMNVSTLELGDSALYLCVSSLGPGLQTQETQYFGPGTRLLVL.

This rearrangement joins TRBV6-2 or TRBV6-3 to TRBJ2-5; D might be TRBD2 (6 bases). The CDR3 is made up of 15 amino acids. V was trimmed by 7 bases and J by 5 bases, leaving 20 bases between them. Per germline, CDR1 MNHEY and CDR2 SVGEGT. The CDR3 DNA is TGTGCCAGCAACCCCAATTGGGGACGGGGGGAGACCCAGTACTTC. This gives the protein CASNPNWGRGETQYF.

This clonotype was seen at least ten times. The genes are TRBV2 and TRBJ1-5, with TRBD1 identical over 8 bases. Germline values: CDR1 SNHLY, CDR2 FYNNEI. The CDR3 extends over 12 amino acids. The trim removed 7 bases at V and 7 bases at J, leaving 3 bases unmatched. In nucleotides, the CDR3 is TGTGCCAGCAACTCAGGGGGCCAGCCCCAGCATTTT. Its protein product is CASNSGGQPQHF.

This clonotype was observed at least ten times. The CDR3 DNA reads TGCAGCGTCGAAACGACAGGGCGGAACACTGAAGCTTTCTTT. Amino acid sequence: CSVETTGRNTEAFF. The chain couples TRBV29-1 to TRBJ1-1; 7 nucleotides align to TRBD1. The CDR3 spans 14 residues. CDR1 SQVTM and CDR2 ANQGSEA come from the germline V gene. V shed 6 bases and J 1 base; nucleotides not matched to a gene: 8.

This clonotype has a count of ten or more. The genes are TRBV2 and TRBJ1-1; 9 bases align to TRBD1. The germline V gene encodes CDR1 SNHLY and CDR2 FYNNEI. The V gene end was trimmed by 6 bases and the J gene end by 4 bases; junction bases not matched to a gene: 6. The CDR3 totals 14 residues. The CDR3 loop is CASRVTGGFTEAFF. The DNA of the CDR3 is TGTGCCAGCAGGGTAACAGGGGGCTTCACTGAAGCTTTCTTT.

This clonotype has a count of ten or more. This chain connects TRBV2 to TRBJ2-2, with unresolved D. Germline V gene data show CDR1 as SNHLY and CDR2 as FYNNEI. The V and J ends lost 4 bases and 4 bases respectively, with 7 bases between them. There are 13 residues in the CDR3. CDR3 sequence: CASSAVRTGELFF. CDR3 DNA: TGTGCCAGCAGTGCGGTCCGCACCGGGGAGCTGTTTTTT.

This clonotype has a count of ten or more. V and J are TRBV19 and TRBJ2-5; 10 positions agree with TRBD2. Germline trimming cut 3 bases from V and 7 bases from J; bases unmatched to any gene: 17. This CDR3 region has 18 residues. Germline CDR1 reads LNHDA; CDR2 reads SQIVND (reference sequence). The CDR3 is CASSIQLGLANSNGTQYF. CDR3 sequence (DNA): TGTGCCAGTAGTATCCAGTTGGGACTAGCGAACTCCAACGGGACCCAGTACTTC.

This clonotype came up many times. The chain employs TRBV14 and TRBJ1-1, with TRBD1 matching over 9 bases. CDR3 length equals 18 residues. After removal of 1 base from V and 0 bases from J, the junction contained 9 bases not matched to a gene. Per germline, CDR1 SGHDN and CDR2 FVKESK. The CDR3, as DNA: TGTGCCAGCAGCCAAGTTCGGTTGACAGGGGGGATGAACACTGAAGCTTTCTTT. It translates to CASSQVRLTGGMNTEAFF.

The sample holds many counts of this clonotype. The chain joins TRBV6-1 to TRBJ1-6; TRBD1 might be the D (5 bases). V lost 5 bases and J lost 8, with 10 bases in between. This CDR3 is 13 amino acids long. The germline V gene encodes CDR1 MNHNS and CDR2 SASEGT. CDR3 in DNA: TGTGCCAGCAGTTCCGCAGGGCATTCACCCCTCCACTTT. It yields the protein CASSSAGHSPLHF.

The rearrangement uses TRBV12-3 or TRBV12-4 and TRBJ1-5; D may be TRBD1 (6 bases). This CDR3 has 14 amino acids. The V and J ends lost 5 bases and 4 bases respectively, with 12 bases between them. The DNA for the CDR3 is TGTGCCAGCAGTCGGGACAAGGGTAATCAGCCCCAGCATTTT. This translates into CASSRDKGNQPQHF.

This rearrangement joins TRBV11-2 to TRBJ2-5; 7 bases agree with TRBD1. The CDR3 is 17 amino acids. Per germline, CDR1 SGHAT and CDR2 FQNNGV. Unmatched junction bases numbered 15, after V lost 4 bases and J lost 4 bases. The CDR3 coding sequence is TGTGCCAGCAGCTCACCCGGGACAGCCATATTCGGAGAGACCCAGTACTTC. Amino acids: CASSSPGTAIFGETQYF. Based on the CDR3 plus reference TRBV11-2 and TRBJ2-5, the full variable domain is EAGVAQSPRYKIIEKRQSVAFWCNPISGHATLYWYQQILGQGPKLLIQFQNNGVVDDSQLPKDRFSAERLKGVDSTLKIQPAKLEDSAVYLCASSSPGTAIFGETQYFGPGTRLLVL.